This T cell receptor (beta chain) was profiled in a study of PD-L1 blockade in urothelial cancer. Germline CDR1 SNHLY, CDR2 FYNNEI. V shed 1 base, J shed 6 bases, and the junction held 4 bases outside the gene matches. The CDR3 contains 16 residues. Synthetic TCR analog templates were spiked into all PCRs individually. The repertoire was sequenced with immunoSEQ multiplex PCR; TCRdb's copy has only in-frame clones and lacks some. Among approximately 70,000 clones listed, about 89% were seen once. This material consisted of PBMCs, taken around atezolizumab (anti-PD-L1) treatment. The chain carries TRBV2 and TRBJ1-6, with 9 nucleotides matching TRBD1. The receptor was isolated from a man aged 60 to 75 with urothelial cancer. The CDR3 is CASSEGTGATNSPLHF. The CDR3 coding sequence is TGTGCCAGCAGTGAAGGGACAGGGGCAACTAATTCACCCCTCCACTTT.